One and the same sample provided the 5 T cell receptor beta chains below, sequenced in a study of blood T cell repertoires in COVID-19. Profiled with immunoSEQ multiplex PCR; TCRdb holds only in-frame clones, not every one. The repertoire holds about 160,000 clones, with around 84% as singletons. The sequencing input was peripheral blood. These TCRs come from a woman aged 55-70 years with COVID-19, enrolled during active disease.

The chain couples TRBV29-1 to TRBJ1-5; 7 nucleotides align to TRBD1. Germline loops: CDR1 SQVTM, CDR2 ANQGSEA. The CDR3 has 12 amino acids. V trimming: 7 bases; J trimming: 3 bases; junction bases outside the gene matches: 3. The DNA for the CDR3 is TGCAGCGCCGGGACAGTCAATCAGCCCCAGCATTTT. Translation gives CSAGTVNQPQHF. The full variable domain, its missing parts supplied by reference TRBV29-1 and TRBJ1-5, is SAVISQKPSRDICQRGTSLTIQCQVDSQVTMMFWYRQQPGQSLTLIATANQGSEATYESGFVIDKFPISRPNLTFSTLTVSNMSPEDSSIYLCSAGTVNQPQHFGDGTRLSIL.

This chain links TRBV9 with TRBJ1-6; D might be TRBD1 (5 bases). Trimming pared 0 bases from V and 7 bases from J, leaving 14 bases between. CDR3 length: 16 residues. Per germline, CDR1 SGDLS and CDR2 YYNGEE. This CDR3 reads CASSVAGAVGNSPLHF. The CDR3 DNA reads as TGTGCCAGCAGCGTAGCTGGGGCAGTCGGGAATTCACCCCTCCACTTT. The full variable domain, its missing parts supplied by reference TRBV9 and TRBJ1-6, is DSGVTQTPKHLITATGQRVTLRCSPRSGDLSVYWYQQSLDQGLQFLIQYYNGEERAKGNILERFSAQQFPDLHSELNLSSLELGDSALYFCASSVAGAVGNSPLHFGNGTRLTVT.

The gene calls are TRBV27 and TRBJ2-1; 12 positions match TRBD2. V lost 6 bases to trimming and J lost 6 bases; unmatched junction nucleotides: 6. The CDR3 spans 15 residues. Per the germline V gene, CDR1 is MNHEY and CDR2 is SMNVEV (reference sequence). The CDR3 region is CASRSSGRATNEQFF. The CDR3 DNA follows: TGTGCCAGCAGATCTAGCGGGAGGGCCACCAATGAGCAGTTCTTC.

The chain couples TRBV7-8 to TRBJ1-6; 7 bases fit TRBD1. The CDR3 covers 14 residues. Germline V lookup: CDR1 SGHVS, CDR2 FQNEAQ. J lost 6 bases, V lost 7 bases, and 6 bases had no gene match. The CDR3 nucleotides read TGTGCCAGCACCCGAGGACAGGCTAATTCACCCCTCCACTTT. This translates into CASTRGQANSPLHF.

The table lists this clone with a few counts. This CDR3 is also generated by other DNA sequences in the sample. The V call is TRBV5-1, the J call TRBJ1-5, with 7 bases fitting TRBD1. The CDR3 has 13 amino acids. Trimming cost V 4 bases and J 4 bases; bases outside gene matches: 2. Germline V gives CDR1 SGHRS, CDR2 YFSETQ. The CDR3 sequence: CASSPQGNQPQHF. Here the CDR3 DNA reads TGCGCCAGCAGCCCACAGGGGAATCAGCCCCAGCATTTT.